A selection of T cell receptor beta chains follows, all from one sample in a study of T cells and Merkel cell carcinoma outcomes. The method was immunoSEQ multiplex PCR; TCRdb's version includes in-frame clones alone and lacks a portion of them. The sample carries over 2,000 clones, approximately 90% recorded once. The specimen was tumor tissue from Merkel cell carcinoma. The receptor source for this set is a human donor with Merkel cell carcinoma. CDR3s include the opening cysteine and the closing phenylalanine or tryptophan. The D gene is left open where the match is weak. Some rows have no size entry. The others give once, few or many, or a class for an expanded clone.

cdr3_aa | cdr3_nt | cdr3_length | v_call | clone_size | j_call | d_call
CASSPGLAGGGQETQYF | TGCGCCAGCAGCCCGGGACTAGCGGGAGGTGGACAAGAGACCCAGTACTTC | 17 | TRBV5-1 | . | TRBJ2-5 | TRBD2
CASSTELNNEQFF | TGCGCCAGCAGCACAGAGCTAAACAATGAGCAGTTCTTC | 13 | TRBV10-2 | once | TRBJ2-1 | .
CASSSETGGTNTEAFF | TGTGCCAGCAGCTCGGAGACAGGGGGAACGAACACTGAAGCTTTCTTT | 16 | TRBV13 | . | TRBJ1-1 | TRBD1
CASSVAVSNTEAFF | TGTGCCAGCAGCGTAGCCGTCAGTAACACTGAAGCTTTCTTT | 14 | TRBV9 | . | TRBJ1-1 | .
CASSFSSGFYTGELFF | TGTGCCAGCAGCTTCTCTAGCGGATTCTACACCGGGGAGCTGTTTTTT | 16 | TRBV7-9 | . | TRBJ2-2 | TRBD2
CASKRNRGNEQFF | TGTGCCAGTAAGAGGAACAGGGGGAACGAGCAGTTCTTC | 13 | TRBV19 | . | TRBJ2-1 | TRBD1
CTSKRGLAGEQYF | TGTACCAGCAAAAGGGGGTTAGCGGGCGAGCAGTACTTC | 13 | TRBV28 | . | TRBJ2-7 | .
CASSETGSEKLFF | TGTGCCAGCAGCGAGACGGGCAGTGAAAAACTGTTTTTT | 13 | TRBV11-2 | . | TRBJ1-4 | .
CASSLVGGRNEQYF | TGCGCCAGCAGCTTGGTGGGGGGGAGAAACGAGCAGTACTTC | 14 | TRBV5-1 | . | TRBJ2-7 | TRBD2
CASSNPDRGFYEQYF | TGCGCCAGCAGCAACCCCGACAGAGGCTTCTACGAGCAGTACTTC | 15 | TRBV5-1 | . | TRBJ2-7 | .
CASSVGTSYEQYF | TGTGCCAGCAGCGTCGGGACCTCCTACGAGCAGTACTTC | 13 | TRBV9 | . | TRBJ2-7 | .
CGLERRNTEAFF | TGTGGCCTGGAAAGAAGAAACACTGAAGCTTTCTTT | 12 | TRBV30 | . | TRBJ1-1 | .
CASNEPPGYGYTF | TGTGCCAGTAATGAGCCCCCGGGCTATGGCTACACCTTC | 13 | TRBV19 | . | TRBJ1-2 | .
CAPYYEQYF | TGTGCCCCCTACTACGAGCAGTACTTC | 9 | TRBV27 | few | TRBJ2-7 | .
CASSLGIETQYF | TGCGCCAGCAGCTTGGGTATAGAGACCCAGTACTTC | 12 | TRBV5-1 | . | TRBJ2-5 | .
CASRPRSGGTGHNEQYF | TGTGCCAGTAGACCTCGAAGCGGTGGGACAGGGCACAACGAGCAGTACTTC | 17 | TRBV19 | . | TRBJ2-7 | TRBD1
CASSPRGSGRFHEQYF | TGTGCCAGCAGCCCCCGTGGCAGCGGGAGGTTCCACGAGCAGTACTTC | 16 | TRBV9 | . | TRBJ2-7 | TRBD2
CASRAGLSYEQYF | TGTGCCAGCAGGGCAGGATTGTCCTACGAGCAGTACTTC | 13 | TRBV2 | . | TRBJ2-7 | .
CASSLGASGSRTDTQYF | TGTGCCAGCAGCTTAGGGGCTAGCGGGAGTCGCACAGATACGCAGTATTTT | 17 | TRBV7-9 | . | TRBJ2-3 | TRBD2
CASSSTPRGPEYF | TGCGCCAGCAGCTCCACCCCTCGGGGGCCTGAGTACTTC | 13 | TRBV5-1 | . | TRBJ2-4 | .
CASSLEASGETQYF | TGCGCCAGCAGCTTGGAGGCTAGCGGGGAGACCCAGTACTTC | 14 | TRBV5-1 | . | TRBJ2-5 | TRBD2
CASSDDGASYNEQFF | TGTGCCAGCAGCGACGATGGTGCCTCCTACAATGAGCAGTTCTTC | 15 | TRBV5-6 | . | TRBJ2-1 | .
CASGQGAHEQYF | TGTGCCTCGGGACAGGGGGCTCACGAGCAGTACTTC | 12 | TRBV30 | . | TRBJ2-7 | TRBD1
CASSPIPGSGNTIYF | TGTGCCAGCAGCCCTATACCGGGATCTGGAAACACCATATATTTT | 15 | TRBV7-6 | . | TRBJ1-3 | .
CAWSLSRTGTGSSNQPQHF | TGTGCCTGGAGTCTGTCCCGGACAGGGACAGGATCTAGCAATCAGCCCCAGCATTTT | 19 | TRBV30 | . | TRBJ1-5 | TRBD1
CAISESGQGYNEQFF | TGTGCCATCAGTGAGTCGGGACAGGGATACAATGAGCAGTTCTTC | 15 | TRBV10-3 | . | TRBJ2-1 | TRBD1
CASSERRQPNYGYTF | TGTGCCAGCAGCGAGAGGAGACAGCCTAACTATGGCTACACCTTC | 15 | TRBV9 | . | TRBJ1-2 | .
CASGDRAANEKLFF | TGTGCCAGTGGGGACAGGGCAGCTAATGAAAAACTGTTTTTT | 14 | TRBV19 | . | TRBJ1-4 | TRBD1
CASGNTVNTEAFF | TGTGCCAGCGGAAACACCGTGAACACTGAAGCTTTCTTT | 13 | TRBV2 | . | TRBJ1-1 | .
CASSLRAGSGNTIYF | TGTGCCAGCAGCTTAAGAGCAGGGTCTGGAAACACCATATATTTT | 15 | TRBV5-5 | . | TRBJ1-3 | .
CASSQLAGLNTGELFF | TGCGCCAGCAGCCAACTAGCGGGCCTGAACACCGGGGAGCTGTTTTTT | 16 | TRBV5-1 | once | TRBJ2-2 | TRBD2
CASIKAAGVGETQYF | TGTGCCAGCATCAAAGCAGCGGGAGTCGGAGAGACTCAGTACTTC | 15 | TRBV6-5 | once | TRBJ2-5 | TRBD2
CASSEAPGVGFSQPQHF | TGTGCCAGCAGTGAAGCCCCCGGAGTGGGGTTCAGTCAGCCCCAGCATTTT | 17 | TRBV2 | . | TRBJ1-5 | .
CASSFYTGTGELFF | TGTGCCAGCAGTTTCTACACAGGGACCGGGGAGCTGTTTTTT | 14 | TRBV28 | . | TRBJ2-2 | .
CASSREGAGANVLTF | TGTGCCAGCAGTCGGGAGGGGGCCGGGGCCAACGTCCTGACTTTC | 15 | TRBV2 | . | TRBJ2-6 | .
CASSKKKGLTDTQYF | TGTGCCAGCAGCAAAAAGAAGGGGCTCACAGATACGCAGTATTTT | 15 | TRBV21-1 | . | TRBJ2-3 | .
CASSPRLRKQETQYF | TGTGCCAGCAGTCCCCGGCTGCGGAAACAAGAGACCCAGTACTTC | 15 | TRBV27 | . | TRBJ2-5 | .
CASSQWGGDTQYF | TGTGCCAGCAGCCAATGGGGGGGCGATACGCAGTATTTT | 13 | TRBV6-5 | . | TRBJ2-3 | .
CASSGLRGPEETQYF | TGTGCCAGCAGTGGGCTCCGGGGGCCGGAAGAGACCCAGTACTTC | 15 | TRBV25-1 | . | TRBJ2-5 | .
CASSQAYEQYF | TGTGCCAGCAGTCAGGCCTACGAGCAGTACTTC | 11 | TRBV25-1 | . | TRBJ2-7 | .
CSGGYGGWSGELFF | TGCAGCGGTGGATATGGCGGGTGGTCCGGGGAGCTGTTTTTT | 14 | TRBV29-1 | . | TRBJ2-2 | .
CASGWGGNEKLFF | TGTGCCAGCGGCTGGGGGGGTAATGAAAAACTGTTTTTT | 13 | TRBV6-5 | . | TRBJ1-4 | .
CASSSQGIANEKLFF | TGTGCCAGCAGTTCCCAGGGGATAGCTAATGAAAAACTGTTTTTT | 15 | TRBV28 | . | TRBJ1-4 | .
CASTFGTNTDTQYF | TGCGCCAGTACCTTCGGGACTAACACAGATACGCAGTATTTT | 14 | TRBV5-1 | . | TRBJ2-3 | TRBD2
CASSLWGAGQYF | TGTGCCAGCAGCTTATGGGGGGCGGGTCAGTACTTC | 12 | TRBV7-9 | . | TRBJ2-7 | .
CASGQDLRTGGTGELFF | TGTGCTAGTGGTCAAGACTTAAGGACAGGAGGAACCGGGGAGCTGTTTTTT | 17 | TRBV12-5 | . | TRBJ2-2 | TRBD1
CASSSGLAGVAGELFF | TGTGCCAGCAGCTCCGGACTAGCGGGAGTGGCCGGGGAGCTGTTTTTT | 16 | TRBV7-9 | . | TRBJ2-2 | TRBD2
CASSSTGGFSYEQYF | TGTGCCAGCAGTTCGACAGGGGGATTCTCCTACGAGCAGTACTTC | 15 | TRBV27 | . | TRBJ2-7 | TRBD1
CSAEGLGEAFF | TGCAGTGCCGAAGGCCTGGGTGAAGCTTTCTTT | 11 | TRBV20-1 | . | TRBJ1-1 | .
CASTLTGTFTEAFF | TGTGCCAGCACCTTGACAGGGACATTCACTGAAGCTTTCTTT | 14 | TRBV7-8 | . | TRBJ1-1 | TRBD1